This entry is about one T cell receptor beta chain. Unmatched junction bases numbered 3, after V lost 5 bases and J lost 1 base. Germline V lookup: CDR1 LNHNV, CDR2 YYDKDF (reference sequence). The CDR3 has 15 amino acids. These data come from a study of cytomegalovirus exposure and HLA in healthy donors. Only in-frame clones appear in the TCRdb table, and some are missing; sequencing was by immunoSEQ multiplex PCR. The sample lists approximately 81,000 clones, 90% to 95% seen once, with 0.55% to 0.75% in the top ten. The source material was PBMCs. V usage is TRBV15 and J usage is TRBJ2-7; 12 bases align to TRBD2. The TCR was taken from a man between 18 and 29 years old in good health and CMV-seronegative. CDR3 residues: CATSGGTSGSYEQYF. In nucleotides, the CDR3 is TGTGCCACCAGCGGTGGGACTAGCGGGTCCTACGAGCAGTACTTC. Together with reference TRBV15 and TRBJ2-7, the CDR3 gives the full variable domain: DAMVIQNPRYQVTQFGKPVTLSCSQTLNHNVMYWYQQKSSQAPKLLFHYYDKDFNNEADTPDNFQSRRPNTSFCFLDIRSPGLGDTAMYLCATSGGTSGSYEQYFGPGTRLTVT.